A single sample gave rise to the 31 T cell receptor beta chains below, sequenced in a study of cytomegalovirus exposure and HLA in healthy donors. It was with 60 Vbeta and 13 Jbeta primers that the PCR ran. The table came from immunoSEQ multiplex PCR; TCRdb's copy has only in-frame clones and leaves some out. This table has about 130,000 clones, under 10% appearing once. Source material: PBMCs. The receptors stem from a woman aged 40 to 50 in good health and CMV-seropositive.

The V call is TRBV6-5, the J call TRBJ2-7; 7 nucleotides line up with TRBD1. After removal of 2 bases from V and 0 bases from J, the junction contained 4 bases not matched to a gene. Germline V gene sequence: CDR1 MNHEY, CDR2 SVGAGI. CDR3 length: 15 amino acids. CDR3 amino acids: CASSYGRGYSYEQYF. The CDR3 DNA is TGTGCCAGCAGTTACGGCAGGGGGTACTCCTACGAGCAGTACTTC.

V gene TRBV19 combines with J gene TRBJ2-7, with D possibly matching TRBD2 (7 bases). CDR1 and CDR2 from the germline V gene are LNHDA and SQIVND (reference sequence). Trimming cost V 8 bases and J 0 bases, with 11 bases left between them. The CDR3 totals 13 residues. For the CDR3, the DNA is TGTGCCAGTGGCGGGGGCAGCTCCTACGAGCAGTACTTC. It yields the protein CASGGGSSYEQYF.

The CDR3 is CASSQPQGNEQYF. In nucleotides, the CDR3 is TGTGCCAGCAGCCAGCCACAGGGAAACGAGCAGTACTTC. This chain joins TRBV7-9 and TRBJ2-7, with D perhaps matching TRBD1 (6 bases). The CDR3 loop spans 13 amino acids. Trimming shortened V by 5 bases and J by 5 bases, and 13 bases separated the two germline ends. CDR1 is SEHNR and CDR2 is FQNEAQ in the germline V gene (reference sequence). The full variable domain, with the rest looked up from reference TRBV7-9 and TRBJ2-7, is DTGVSQNPRHKITKRGQNVTFRCDPISEHNRLYWYRQTLGQGPEFLTYFQNEAQLEKSRLLSDRFSAERPKGSFSTLEIQRTEQGDSAMYLCASSQPQGNEQYFGPGTRLTVT.

This clone was observed a handful of times. V and J are TRBV10-3 and TRBJ1-2, with TRBD1 as a possible D gene (5 bases). The ends were cut back, 9 bases at V and 0 bases at J, with 11 bases in the middle. In germline, CDR1 is ENHRY, CDR2 SYGVKD. CDR3 length: 13 amino acids. Written as DNA, the CDR3 is TGTGCCATAGAGGACACCGCTAACTATGGCTACACCTTC. It yields the protein CAIEDTANYGYTF.

The chain combines TRBV7-3 with TRBJ2-2; TRBD2 matches at 8 bases. Germline CDR1 reads SGHTA; CDR2 reads FQGTGA. Trimming cost V 6 bases and J 0 bases; bases outside gene matches: 6. There are 16 residues in the CDR3. CDR3 sequence: CASSITGGTNTGELFF. The CDR3 DNA reads as TGTGCCAGCAGTATTACGGGGGGGACGAACACCGGGGAGCTGTTTTTT. The whole variable domain, filled in from reference TRBV7-3 and TRBJ2-2, reads GAGVSQTPSNKVTEKGKYVELRCDPISGHTALYWYRQSLGQGPEFLIYFQGTGAADDSGLPNDRFFAVRPEGSVSTLKIQRTERGDSAVYLCASSITGGTNTGELFFGEGSRLTVL.

This clone turned up a few times. The chain uses TRBV19 and TRBJ1-2; 10 bases fit TRBD1. The CDR3 consists of 14 residues. Germline-derived CDR1 and CDR2 are LNHDA and SQIVND (reference sequence). The ends lost 5 bases at V and 2 bases at J; junction bases unmatched: 2. The CDR3: CASSSTGGNYGYTF. As DNA, the CDR3 is TGTGCCAGTAGTTCGACAGGGGGCAACTATGGCTACACCTTC.

The sample holds a few counts of this clone. V usage is TRBV7-9 and J usage is TRBJ1-5; TRBD1 matches at 9 bases. The CDR3 consists of 15 residues. V shed 5 bases, J shed 4 bases, and the junction held 6 bases outside the gene matches. Per germline, CDR1 SEHNR and CDR2 FQNEAQ (reference sequence). The CDR3 spells CASSPLGQGNQPQHF. The DNA for the CDR3 is TGTGCCAGCAGCCCCCTTGGACAGGGGAATCAGCCCCAGCATTTT.

J is TRBJ2-7 and V is TRBV5-5; 12 nucleotides line up with TRBD1. The CDR3 extends over 16 amino acids. Losses at the gene ends were 5 bases for V and 3 bases for J; bases not matched to a gene: 9. Per germline, CDR1 SGHKS and CDR2 YYEKEE (reference sequence). CDR3 in DNA: TGTGCCAGCAGGCCCGGGACAGGGGGCGTAGTCTACGAGCAGTACTTC. Translated, it gives CASRPGTGGVVYEQYF.

This clone was picked up a small number of times. V usage is TRBV2 and J usage is TRBJ2-6, with 7 bases fitting TRBD1. Germline trimming cut 7 bases from V and 0 bases from J; bases unmatched to any gene: 6. The CDR3 is 16 residues long. The germline V gene encodes CDR1 SNHLY and CDR2 FYNNEI. The CDR3 loop reads CASKDRRFSGANVLTF. The CDR3 DNA follows: TGTGCCAGCAAGGACAGGAGATTCTCTGGGGCCAACGTCCTGACTTTC.

The rearrangement joins TRBV14 to TRBJ2-2, with 8 bases lining up with TRBD1. Germline CDR1 SGHDN, CDR2 FVKESK. This CDR3 contains 15 residues. With V trimmed by 1 base and J by 5 bases, 3 bases remained unmatched. The CDR3 loop reads CASSQVRGRTGELFF. In DNA form, the CDR3 reads TGTGCCAGCAGCCAAGTCAGGGGGCGGACCGGGGAGCTGTTTTTT. The entire variable domain, with the rest obtained from reference TRBV14 and TRBJ2-2, is as follows: EAGVTQFPSHSVIEKGQTVTLRCDPISGHDNLYWYRRVMGKEIKFLLHFVKESKQDESGMPNNRFLAERTGGTYSTLKVQPAELEDSGVYFCASSQVRGRTGELFFGEGSRLTVL.

The gene calls are TRBV18 and TRBJ1-5; D is perhaps TRBD1 (6 bases). Germline V gene sequence: CDR1 KGHSH, CDR2 LQKENI. V shed 6 bases and J shed 5 bases, with 23 bases lying between them. The CDR3 covers 17 residues. CDR3 sequence reads: CASSRGGTLAGDQPQHF. CDR3 nucleotides: TGTGCCAGCTCCCGGGGGGGCACCTTAGCCGGGGATCAGCCCCAGCATTTT.

The CDR3 nucleotides are TGTGCCAGCAGTTACTCGACGGGGGACCAAGCTTTCTTT. This sequence encodes CASSYSTGDQAFF. The chain is built from TRBV6-5 and TRBJ1-1; D is perhaps TRBD1 (5 bases). This CDR3 region has 13 residues. Looked up from germline, CDR1 is MNHEY and CDR2 is SVGAGI. V was clipped by 0 bases and J by 9 bases, with 11 bases between them.

The table lists this clone with a few counts. V usage is TRBV5-6 and J usage is TRBJ1-2; 8 positions match TRBD1. The V gene end was trimmed by 4 bases and the J gene end by 1 base; junction bases not matched to a gene: 6. CDR3 size: 15 residues. CDR1 and CDR2 (germline): SGHDT, YYEEEE. The DNA of the CDR3 is TGTGCCAGCAGCCGGGACAGGAAAGTTAACTATGGCTACACCTTC. Translating it yields CASSRDRKVNYGYTF.

The chain has TRBV2 and TRBJ2-5; 7 positions agree with TRBD1. J lost 5 bases, V lost 10 bases, and 7 bases had no gene match. The CDR3 runs 12 residues. Per germline, CDR1 SNHLY and CDR2 FYNNEI. The chain's CDR3 is CATRDSRETQYF. In DNA form, the CDR3 reads TGTGCCACCAGGGACAGTAGGGAGACCCAGTACTTC.

The chain employs TRBV7-8 and TRBJ2-7; no reliable D call. Between the trimmed V and J ends, which lost 5 bases and 2 bases, there was a span of 10 bases. Germline assignment: CDR1 SGHVS and CDR2 FQNEAQ. The length of the CDR3 is 13 residues. The CDR3 DNA reads TGTGCCAGCAGCCTAAGCGCGGCCTACGAGCAGTACTTC. Amino acid sequence: CASSLSAAYEQYF.

This chain connects TRBV6-1 to TRBJ1-4; D gene uncertain. Trimming stripped 6 bases from V and 0 bases from J, with 11 bases between. This CDR3 comprises 15 residues. Germline V gene lookup returns CDR1 MNHNS and CDR2 SASEGT. CDR3 bases: TGTGCCAGCAGCCAATTGCCAGCAACTAATGAAAAACTGTTTTTT. As protein: CASSQLPATNEKLFF.

This rearrangement joins TRBV6-6 to TRBJ2-6; D is undetermined. Germline V gives CDR1 MNHNY, CDR2 SVGAGI (reference sequence). Trimming pared 7 bases from V and 0 bases from J, leaving 4 bases between. The CDR3 is made up of 13 amino acids. The CDR3 here is CASTFSGANVLTF. The CDR3 DNA sequence: TGTGCCAGCACGTTCTCTGGGGCCAACGTCCTGACTTTC.

This chain uses TRBV6-5 with TRBJ2-6, with TRBD2 matching over 7 bases. Germline CDR1 MNHEY, CDR2 SVGAGI. V shed 7 bases and J 0 bases; nucleotides not matched to a gene: 3. The CDR3 consists of 15 residues. The CDR3 coding sequence is TGTGCCAGCACCCCGGGGGGCTCTGGGGCCAACGTCCTGACTTTC. Its translation: CASTPGGSGANVLTF.

The chain employs TRBV2 and TRBJ2-3; 8 bases agree with TRBD2. The CDR3 spans 16 residues. Per the germline V gene, CDR1 is SNHLY and CDR2 is FYNNEI. V gave up 7 bases and J gave up 2 bases; unmatched junction bases: 11. CDR3 nucleotides: TGTGCCAGCAATGTGCCTGGGCGGGGGGACACAGATACGCAGTATTTT. It yields the protein CASNVPGRGDTDTQYF.

The chain links TRBV9 to TRBJ1-1; no clear D gene. Germline CDR1 and CDR2: SGDLS and YYNGEE. The CDR3 is 13 amino acids. V lost 1 base to trimming and J lost 3 bases, with 7 bases between them. The CDR3, as DNA: TGTGCCAGCAGCGTATCAGTTCACACTGAAGCTTTCTTT. It specifies CASSVSVHTEAFF.

This clone was observed a few times. The rearrangement joins TRBV4-3 to TRBJ1-5; 7 bases fit TRBD1. This CDR3 has 13 residues. V lost 4 bases, J lost 4 bases, and 1 base stayed unmatched. In germline, CDR1 is LGHNA, CDR2 YSLEER. DNA for the CDR3: TGCGCCAGCAGCCCGGGACAGAATCAGCCCCAGCATTTT. Translating gives CASSPGQNQPQHF.

V usage is TRBV5-5 and J usage is TRBJ1-2; D not resolved. Trimming left V 1 base short and J 1 base short, with 5 bases between. Germline assignment: CDR1 SGHKS and CDR2 YYEKEE (reference sequence). This CDR3 spans 13 amino acids. Here the CDR3 DNA reads TGTGCCAGCAGCTTGACAGTTAACTATGGCTACACCTTC. Amino acids: CASSLTVNYGYTF.

V and J are TRBV4-1 and TRBJ2-1; no clear D gene. Germline assignment: CDR1 MGHRA and CDR2 YSYEKL. V was trimmed by 0 bases and J by 2 bases, leaving 5 bases between them. This CDR3 comprises 14 residues. CDR3 coding DNA: TGCGCCAGCAGCCAAGAAGGAGCCTACAATGAGCAGTTCTTC. It is translated as CASSQEGAYNEQFF.

This clone occurred a few times. The V and J genes are TRBV5-1 and TRBJ1-1; the D gene is possibly TRBD1 (6 bases). Germline V gene sequence: CDR1 SGHRS, CDR2 YFSETQ. With 1 base removed from V and 0 bases from J, the gap between germline ends came to 16 bases. The CDR3 is made up of 17 amino acids. The DNA of the CDR3 is TGCGCCAGCAGCTTGATTATGACAGGAGCTCTGAACACTGAAGCTTTCTTT. Amino acid sequence: CASSLIMTGALNTEAFF.

The gene calls are TRBV9 and TRBJ2-1; TRBD1 is a possible D gene (6 bases). There are 16 residues in the CDR3. Trimming cost V 2 bases and J 9 bases, with 21 bases left between them. Per germline, CDR1 SGDLS and CDR2 YYNGEE. DNA of the CDR3: TGTGCCAGCAGCGTCACGACAGGTACCACCTTCAGTGAGCAGTTCTTC. Its protein is CASSVTTGTTFSEQFF.

This clone was counted many times. The CDR3 DNA reads as TGTGCTAGTGGTTTGGAAGGGGTTTCACCCCTCCACTTT. Amino acid sequence: CASGLEGVSPLHF. The rearrangement links TRBV12-5 to TRBJ1-6, with D perhaps matching TRBD1 (5 bases). V lost 1 base and J 9 bases, leaving 7 bases between the germline ends. CDR1 and CDR2 (germline): LGHNT, FRNRAP. The CDR3 contains 13 residues.

This clone appeared a few times. V usage is TRBV7-8 and J usage is TRBJ1-1, with D hard to call. The V end lost 0 bases, the J end lost 4 bases, and 6 bases lay between the germline ends. Germline V gene data show CDR1 as SGHVS and CDR2 as FQNEAQ. The CDR3 has 13 amino acids. CDR3 region: CASSLATSTEAFF. The CDR3, as DNA: TGTGCCAGCAGCTTAGCGACTAGCACTGAAGCTTTCTTT.

The J gene is TRBJ1-1, the V gene TRBV19; TRBD1 might be the D (6 bases). Trimming removed 3 bases from V and 1 base from J, with 18 bases in between. The CDR3 has 17 amino acids. CDR1 and CDR2 from the germline V gene are LNHDA and SQIVND (reference sequence). CDR3 protein: CASSIHSAGEGNTEAFF. In DNA form, the CDR3 reads TGTGCCAGTAGTATTCATTCGGCAGGGGAAGGGAACACTGAAGCTTTCTTT.

This clone was recorded a few times. This chain connects TRBV5-1 to TRBJ2-1; 9 positions match TRBD2. The V gene end was trimmed by 4 bases and the J gene end by 5 bases; junction bases not matched to a gene: 4. The CDR3 extends over 14 amino acids. Germline assignment: CDR1 SGHRS and CDR2 YFSETQ. The CDR3 DNA reads TGCGCCAGCAGCCTCGGCGGGGGGGACAATGAGCAGTTCTTC. This translates into CASSLGGGDNEQFF.

This clone was observed a handful of times. V is TRBV19 and J is TRBJ2-7; 8 bases align to TRBD2. The V gene's germline CDR1 is LNHDA and CDR2 SQIVND (reference sequence). V shed 5 bases and J 0 bases; nucleotides not matched to a gene: 6. This CDR3 spans 15 amino acids. For the CDR3, the DNA is TGTGCCAGTAGTCGTCAAGCGGGGGCCTCCTACGAGCAGTACTTC. As protein: CASSRQAGASYEQYF. Together with reference TRBV19 and TRBJ2-7, the CDR3 gives the full variable domain: DGGITQSPKYLFRKEGQNVTLSCEQNLNHDAMYWYRQDPGQGLRLIYYSQIVNDFQKGDIAEGYSVSREKKESFPLTVTSAQKNPTAFYLCASSRQAGASYEQYFGPGTRLTVT.

This clone was detected only a few times. V is TRBV2 and J is TRBJ2-2, with 8 bases aligning to TRBD1. Unmatched junction bases numbered 5, after V lost 3 bases and J lost 5 bases. Germline assignment: CDR1 SNHLY and CDR2 FYNNEI. CDR3 length: 15 amino acids. In DNA form, the CDR3 reads TGTGCCAGCAGTGAGGACAGGGCGGGAACCGGGGAGCTGTTTTTT. Translation gives CASSEDRAGTGELFF. Supplemented by reference TRBV2 and TRBJ2-2, the full variable domain reads EPEVTQTPSHQVTQMGQEVILRCVPISNHLYFYWYRQILGQKVEFLVSFYNNEISEKSEIFDDQFSVERPDGSNFTLKIRSTKLEDSAMYFCASSEDRAGTGELFFGEGSRLTVL.